This T cell receptor (beta chain) was sequenced for a study of metastatic and nonmetastatic thyroid tumors. Looking at the study overall: Malignant and benign thyroid patients had repertoires compared in peripheral blood and tumor or nodule tissue.

Before thyroid surgery, none of the patients had received any treatment. Study-level results: When malignant thyroid tumors were compared with benign nodules, TCR beta diversity was reportedly significantly higher in the malignant tumors. This held in both blood and tumor samples.

Methods used by the authors: A distant-metastasis classifier for papillary thyroid cancer was built using CDR3 differences across clinicopathological groups. Using MiXCR, TCRdb re-called clones from the PCR reads. The authors' filters were not applied to this entry. Among approximately 24,000 clones listed, under 25% were seen once. This clone was counted at least ten times. Its antigen remains unidentified. CDR3 length: 13 residues. The germline V gene has CDR1 DFQATT and CDR2 SNEGSKA (reference sequence). Trimming shortened V by 4 bases and J by 1 base, and 10 bases separated the two germline ends. This TCR was recovered from a male donor with papillary thyroid cancer or a benign thyroid nodule (not recorded which). Some clones in this sample may be carry-over from other donors' samples. The sample taken for sequencing was blood. This sequence joins TRBV20-1 and TRBJ1-1, with D perhaps matching TRBD1 (5 bases). The CDR3 sequence: CSATGGENTEAFF. The CDR3 bases are TGCAGTGCTACTGGGGGGGAGAACACTGAAGCTTTCTTT.